The subject of this entry is one TCR beta chain. As originally analysed: Amplified reference gene primers provided the basis for estimating nucleated cell counts. Using immunoSEQ multiplex PCR, the repertoire was profiled, and TCRdb retains in-frame clones only, with some absent. V, J and clone size are taken as reported in that table, and D and trimming were inferred from the DNA itself. The sample contains some 97,000 clones, less than 95% of which appear only once. CDR3 size: 13 residues. Deletions cut 2 bases from V and 6 bases from J, with 11 bases between. The sample is drawn from a study of blood T cell repertoires in COVID-19. Looking at the study overall: The United States, Italy and Spain supplied acute and convalescent COVID-19 samples. Sources were T cells, B-cell-depleted T cells, or PBMCs; the material itself was cDNA or gDNA.

Sequencing was carried out using peripheral blood. The chain recombines TRBV12-3 or TRBV12-4 with TRBJ2-7; D might be TRBD1 (5 bases). The clonotype comes from a man in his 60s with acute or convalescent COVID-19. The CDR3 protein is CASSLSPQGEQYV. CDR3 in DNA: TGTGCCAGCAGTTTATCCCCTCAGGGCGAGCAGTACGTC.